A selection of T cell receptor beta chains follows, all from one sample in a study of cytomegalovirus exposure and HLA in healthy donors. TCRdb keeps only in-frame clones here, not all; method: immunoSEQ multiplex PCR. The sample holds about 55,000 clones; 75% to 95% are singletons and the top ten take roughly 3%. The sequenced material came from PBMCs. The receptors originated from a man aged 18-30 years in good health and CMV-seronegative. The conserved cysteine and the conserved F or W are not part of the CDR3 here. The order of the fields is J gene, V gene, CDR3 length, CDR3 protein.

J: TRBJ1-1; V: TRBV7-2; length: 13; CDR3: ASSLRLQMNTEAF
J: TRBJ2-1; V: TRBV7-2; length: 13; CDR3: ASRSGLAGFNEQF
J: TRBJ1-1; V: TRBV6-6; length: 12; CDR3: ASIYGHSNTEAF
J: TRBJ2-2; V: TRBV4-1; length: 13; CDR3: ASSQDVAYTGELF
J: TRBJ2-3; V: TRBV28; length: 15; CDR3: ASSLPLRAWSTDTQY
J: TRBJ2-7; V: TRBV27; length: 12; CDR3: ASSRGTSGNEQY
J: TRBJ2-7; V: TRBV6-5; length: 12; CDR3: ASGWTGGWNEQY
J: TRBJ1-4; V: TRBV5-1; length: 12; CDR3: ASSLGGLGEKLF
J: TRBJ1-5; V: TRBV27; length: 13; CDR3: ASSLSGGDTQPQH
J: TRBJ2-7; V: TRBV19; length: 11; CDR3: ASSIGQGYEQY
J: TRBJ2-7; V: TRBV25-1; length: 10; CDR3: ASATGLYEQY
J: TRBJ2-3; V: TRBV30; length: 13; CDR3: AWSRGSGGTDTQY
J: TRBJ1-5; V: TRBV19; length: 16; CDR3: ASRGGTGAPKGNQPQH
J: TRBJ2-7; V: TRBV6-5; length: 14; CDR3: ASSSNPDRGPYEQY
J: TRBJ1-5; V: TRBV19; length: 11; CDR3: ASRTLTRQPQH
J: TRBJ2-5; V: TRBV18; length: 12; CDR3: ASSPAGVQETQY
J: TRBJ1-1; V: TRBV19; length: 18; CDR3: ASSTIVAQGDRGMNTEAF
J: TRBJ2-7; V: TRBV29-1; length: 16; CDR3: SVEGGREGPLSSYEQY
J: TRBJ2-7; V: TRBV4-2; length: 13; CDR3: ASSQAAGGTYEQY
J: TRBJ2-6; V: TRBV28; length: 13; CDR3: ASSSTGSGANVLT
J: TRBJ2-3; V: TRBV30; length: 11; CDR3: AWWDRVSLLEY
J: TRBJ2-7; V: TRBV27; length: 12; CDR3: ASSPSVPSYEQY
J: TRBJ1-2; V: TRBV30; length: 11; CDR3: ASPTPADYGYT
J: TRBJ1-5; V: TRBV29-1; length: 12; CDR3: SVATSRGGQPQH
J: TRBJ1-1; V: TRBV4-2; length: 13; CDR3: ASSPATGANTEAF
J: TRBJ2-7; V: TRBV27; length: 11; CDR3: ASSLVQGFEMV
J: TRBJ2-1; V: TRBV18; length: 14; CDR3: ASISSGFIVEDEQF
J: TRBJ1-2; V: TRBV19; length: 12; CDR3: ASRSGTSYYGYT
J: TRBJ2-1; V: TRBV4-2; length: 13; CDR3: ASSQEGLADNEQF
J: TRBJ2-2; V: TRBV28; length: 14; CDR3: ASSSSREMITGELF
J: TRBJ2-7; V: TRBV18; length: 12; CDR3: ASSPQTGTVEQY
J: TRBJ2-7; V: TRBV5-4; length: 13; CDR3: ASSLSRQGGYEQY
J: TRBJ2-7; V: TRBV27; length: 13; CDR3: ASSLYSGSPREQY
J: TRBJ2-1; V: TRBV5-1; length: 12; CDR3: ASSPDEMSGKQF
J: TRBJ2-7; V: TRBV28; length: 15; CDR3: ASIGVPGSLFSYEQY
J: TRBJ2-5; V: TRBV2; length: 9; CDR3: ASGLTETQY
J: TRBJ2-1; V: TRBV15; length: 16; CDR3: ATSRDNDVAGPYNEQF
J: TRBJ2-1; V: TRBV19; length: 13; CDR3: ASSIGGGGNNEQF
J: TRBJ2-5; V: TRBV5-5; length: 13; CDR3: ASSNQRGGGETQY
J: TRBJ1-4; V: TRBV7-9; length: 12; CDR3: ASSLTTGDEKLF
J: TRBJ2-7; V: TRBV2; length: 13; CDR3: ASRPKGQGPYEQY
J: TRBJ2-3; V: TRBV9; length: 15; CDR3: ASSVGAKGAAADTQY
J: TRBJ2-7; V: TRBV25-1; length: 13; CDR3: ASSDELAGFYEQY
J: TRBJ2-7; V: TRBV20-1; length: 9; CDR3: SARVSYEQY
J: TRBJ1-1; V: TRBV5-5; length: 12; CDR3: ASSLADRNTEAF
J: TRBJ1-5; V: TRBV6-5; length: 12; CDR3: ASSYSGQGGPQH
J: TRBJ2-2; V: TRBV5-1; length: 13; CDR3: ASSSGTGNTGELF
J: TRBJ1-2; V: TRBV6-5; length: 11; CDR3: ASTGDRGRGET
J: TRBJ2-7; V: TRBV30; length: 12; CDR3: AWSYRDRDHEQY
J: TRBJ2-7; V: TRBV18; length: 12; CDR3: ASSPPGRVYEQY